This T cell receptor (beta chain) was recovered during a study of blood T cell repertoires in COVID-19. Study context: Samples taken during acute and convalescent COVID-19 were collected in the United States, Italy and Spain. T cells, B-cell-depleted T cells, or PBMCs supplied cDNA or gDNA.

This CDR3 comprises 15 residues. Deletions cut 0 bases from V and 5 bases from J, with 14 bases between. CDR1 SGDLS and CDR2 YYNGEE come from the germline V gene. Original data processing: It was from reference gene primer amplification that nucleated cell counts were estimated. Data came from immunoSEQ multiplex PCR; TCRdb stores just in-frame clones and leaves some out. V and J calls and clone size follow that table, whereas D and trimming were derived from the DNA. Found here are 25,000 to 30,000 clones, nearly 80% of them singletons; the top ten hold roughly half. The sample taken for sequencing was peripheral blood. This clonotype originated in a woman aged 70-85 years with acute or convalescent COVID-19. The chain is built from TRBV9 and TRBJ1-2; D possibly corresponds to TRBD1 (5 bases). This CDR3 is CASSVDQGRRYGYTF. The CDR3 region has the DNA TGTGCCAGCAGCGTAGATCAGGGTCGAAGATATGGCTACACCTTC.